These T cell receptor beta chains were read from a single sample in a study of a mutant IDH1 vaccine in newly diagnosed glioma. The data were produced by immunoSEQ multiplex PCR, yet TCRdb's version contains in-frame clones alone and is incomplete. The table has about 94,000 clones, around nine tenths seen once; the top ten hold over 0.7%. The antigens these receptors bind are not known. The starting material was PBMCs, obtained from a glioma patient whose treatment included an IDH1 peptide vaccine. The receptor source for this set is a woman in her 50s with glioma. CDR3s include the opening cysteine and the closing phenylalanine or tryptophan. A D gene is named only where the DNA matches it firmly. Expanded clones are given a class, and other clones once, few, many or no size at all.

J,D,V,size,DNA,CDR3
TRBJ2-2,TRBD2,TRBV12-5,NA,TGTGCTAGTGGTCCCGGCGGGGGTATTTCCGGGGAGCTGTTTTTT,CASGPGGGISGELFF
TRBJ2-7,TRBD2,TRBV6-4,NA,TGTGCCAGCAGTGACTCACGGCTAGCGGGACTTTACGAGCAGTACTTC,CASSDSRLAGLYEQYF
TRBJ2-1,TRBD2,TRBV12-5,NA,TGTGCTAGTGGCACAGAGACGGCTCCGGGACTAGCTCGGGAAGGGGACTACAATGAGCAGTTCTTC,CASGTETAPGLAREGDYNEQFF
TRBJ2-1,NA,TRBV11-3,NA,TGTGCCAGCAGCTTGGAACCACTCAATGAGCAGTTCTTC,CASSLEPLNEQFF
TRBJ1-1,NA,TRBV30,NA,TGTGCCTGGAGGGCAGGGAGTAAAGTGGCTGAAGCTTTCTTT,CAWRAGSKVAEAFF
TRBJ2-7,TRBD1,TRBV27,NA,TGTGCCAGCAGTTCCCGGGACAGGACCTACGAGCAGTACTTC,CASSSRDRTYEQYF
TRBJ2-6,NA,TRBV6-6,NA,TGTGCCAGCAGCCAACAGGGATCAGGGGCCAACGTCCTGACTTTC,CASSQQGSGANVLTF
TRBJ1-4,TRBD1,TRBV23-1,NA,TGCGCCAGCAGACCAACCGGGACAGGGGATGAAAAACTGTTTTTT,CASRPTGTGDEKLFF
TRBJ2-1,NA,TRBV7-9,NA,TGTGCCAGCAGCTTTAGGGGGATCGGTGAGCAGTTCTTC,CASSFRGIGEQFF
TRBJ2-1,TRBD2,TRBV7-6,NA,TGTGCCAGCAGCTATAGGACTAGCGGGATAAGGAGGAGCTCCTACAATGAGCAGTTCTTC,CASSYRTSGIRRSSYNEQFF
TRBJ1-2,TRBD1,TRBV5-1,NA,TGCGCCAGCAGCTTGTTGACAGGGAATGCTAACTATGGCTACACCTTC,CASSLLTGNANYGYTF
TRBJ2-7,NA,TRBV7-6,NA,TGTGCCAGCAGCTTAAGCGGCGAGCAGTACTTC,CASSLSGEQYF
TRBJ2-1,NA,TRBV29-1,NA,TGCAGCGTTGATAGACGATTACGACAAGAGGTTGGCGATGAGCAGTTCTTC,CSVDRRLRQEVGDEQFF
TRBJ1-2,NA,TRBV28,NA,TGTGCCAGCAGTGAACAGGCGGGGCAGGCTGTTGGCTACACCTTC,CASSEQAGQAVGYTF
TRBJ2-7,TRBD1,TRBV4-1,NA,TGCGCCAGCAGCCTAGGGACAGGGTCTTCCTACGAGCAGTACTTC,CASSLGTGSSYEQYF
TRBJ2-1,NA,TRBV9,NA,TGTGCCAGCAGCGTAGCGGCTAGCGTGGATGAGCAGTTCTTC,CASSVAASVDEQFF
TRBJ1-3,NA,TRBV6-5,NA,TGTGCCAGCGCTAGGGTTTCGGGAAACACCATATATTTT,CASARVSGNTIYF
TRBJ2-7,NA,TRBV7-9,NA,TGTGCCAGCAGCTTAGGGGCAGGGCGGGAGCAGTACTTC,CASSLGAGREQYF
TRBJ2-3,NA,TRBV20-1,NA,TGCAGTGCTAGGGTGACAGATACGCAGTATTTT,CSARVTDTQYF
TRBJ2-1,TRBD1,TRBV18,NA,TGTGCCAGCTCACCAGACAGGGGTTCAGAGTTCTTC,CASSPDRGSEFF
TRBJ2-2,TRBD2,TRBV7-3,once,TGTGCCAGCAGCTCCTTAGCGGGAATAGAAGCCGGGGAGCTGTTTTTT,CASSSLAGIEAGELFF
TRBJ1-2,NA,TRBV10-3,NA,TGTGCCATCAGTGGGAGGGGGAACTATGGCTACACCTTC,CAISGRGNYGYTF
TRBJ2-7,NA,TRBV12-5,NA,TGTGCTAGTGGTTTGGTGAGCAGAGGCGGCGAGCAGTACTTC,CASGLVSRGGEQYF
TRBJ1-4,NA,TRBV5-4,NA,TGTGCCAGCAGCTTGTTTGACTCAGAGGACGTAGGTGAAAAACTGTTTTTT,CASSLFDSEDVGEKLFF
TRBJ2-7,NA,TRBV6-5,NA,TGTGCCAGCAGTTACTCCCACTCCTACGAGCAGTACTTC,CASSYSHSYEQYF
TRBJ1-4,TRBD1,TRBV9,NA,TGTGCCAGCAGCCCCTGGACAGGGGGCTTTTCGGAAAAACTGTTTTTT,CASSPWTGGFSEKLFF
TRBJ2-3,NA,TRBV7-9,NA,TGTGCCAGCAGCTTGGAGGGGGATACGCAGTATTTT,CASSLEGDTQYF
TRBJ1-4,NA,TRBV27,NA,TGTGCCAGCAGTGCTCGGCGGGATGAAAAACTGTTTTTT,CASSARRDEKLFF
TRBJ2-5,TRBD2,TRBV7-9,NA,TGTGCCAGCAGCTTGGCTCCCGGGACTAGCGGAGAAGAGACCCAGTACTTC,CASSLAPGTSGEETQYF
TRBJ2-7,NA,TRBV30,NA,TGTGCCTGGAGATCAATGGGTACTACGGGCTACGAGCAGTACTTC,CAWRSMGTTGYEQYF